The T cell receptor beta chain described here comes from a study of T cells after posttransplantation cyclophosphamide. Germline lookup yields CDR1 MNHEY and CDR2 SMNVEV (reference sequence). The CDR3 contains 14 residues. The V and J ends lost 5 bases and 4 bases, in that order; junction bases with no gene match: 5. The protocol was immunoSEQ multiplex PCR, while the TCRdb copy is restricted to in-frame clones and leaves out a portion. Among about 20,000 clones listed, nearly 99% were seen once. Cells defined as naive were viable CD3+CD4+ or CD3+CD8+ and CCR7+CD45RA+CD45RO-CD95-CD27+CD28+. On the day of bone marrow donation, the related graft donor provided peripheral blood. Study outcomes and limitations: Donor-recipient repertoire similarity was low at 1-2 months, rising over year one. TRB clonality was highly associated with recipient CMV seropositivity and reactivation.

This clone has just one count. The antigen is not known. What was sequenced was naive CD4+ T cells sorted from PBMCs. The receptor was derived from a man aged 35 to 55 in good health, CMV-negative, and a related stem cell transplant donor. The V and J genes are TRBV27 and TRBJ1-5, with 7 bases matching TRBD1. Here the CDR3 DNA reads TGTGCCAGCAGTCATGACAGGGCAAATCAGCCCCAGCATTTT. As protein: CASSHDRANQPQHF.